A selection of T cell receptor beta chains follows, all from one sample in a study of T cells after yellow fever vaccination. MiXCR, applied by TCRdb to the 5' RACE reads, yields one record per CDR3 protein. The sample lists approximately 330,000 distinct CDR3 sequences; approximately 12% were seen once. Sequencing used CD4+ T cells sorted from PBMCs, obtained 15 days after the yellow fever booster vaccination. The receptors here all came from a man younger than 35 who received the YFV17D yellow fever vaccine. The conserved cysteine and the conserved F or W are not part of the CDR3 here.

AIMGQNTGELF	TRBV10-3	TRBJ2-2
ASSLAGLQETQY	TRBV7-2	TRBJ2-5
ASSLGGIGLTTLEAF	TRBV19	TRBJ1-1
SVQGSWTGPNEQF	TRBV29-1	TRBJ2-1
ASSLPVSSTDTQY	TRBV7-2	TRBJ2-3
ASSQRDRTYGYT	TRBV4-1	TRBJ1-2
ASSFSGASGVRTDTQY	TRBV7-2	TRBJ2-3
SALDARLNTEAF	TRBV20-1	TRBJ1-1
ASSLAGADEQF	TRBV5-1	TRBJ2-1
ASSLPPPRGQETQY	TRBV5-1	TRBJ2-5
ASSQSPGTSSYNEQF	TRBV23-1	TRBJ2-1
ASSVLGTGELF	TRBV7-2	TRBJ2-2
SAPSTFPGETQY	TRBV20-1	TRBJ2-5
ASSLVWGRGQPQH	TRBV7-2	TRBJ1-5
ASSPTGGSYNEQF	TRBV5-1	TRBJ2-1
ASSGAGSRDEQF	TRBV10-1	TRBJ2-1
ASSPGVGNSPLH	TRBV6-4	TRBJ1-6
ASSRQGTYNSPLH	TRBV12-3/TRBV12-4	TRBJ1-6
ASSRRASGGVRDTQY	TRBV7-8	TRBJ2-3
ASSDSGGSSETQY	TRBV2	TRBJ2-5
ASSGTSGLETQY	TRBV2	TRBJ2-5
SVVRNTEAF	TRBV29-1	TRBJ1-1
ASSQEVRRIYEQY	TRBV4-3	TRBJ2-7
SAGPSYEQY	TRBV20-1	TRBJ2-7
ASSLSEAGYGYT	TRBV7-2	TRBJ1-2
ASSQERADTQY	TRBV4-2	TRBJ2-3
ASREDRASYNEQF	TRBV25-1	TRBJ2-1
ASSGSQGINAEAF	TRBV9	TRBJ1-1
ASALRTGQTNYGYT	TRBV12-5	TRBJ1-2
ASSIGTGHETQY	TRBV9	TRBJ2-5
ASTEAGTGGKAF	TRBV6-5	TRBJ1-1
ASSQGHGERNEQF	TRBV4-1	TRBJ2-1
ASEDGGTYEQY	TRBV6-2/TRBV6-3	TRBJ2-7